This T cell receptor (beta chain) derives from a study of T-cell reconstitution after alpha-beta-depleted transplantation in children. Preparation of the TCRbeta library used unique molecular identifiers. TCRdb reprocessed the PCR reads via MiXCR and lists one record per CDR3 protein. The sample lists a few hundred thousand distinct CDR3 sequences; around 20% were seen once. Per germline, CDR1 MGHDK and CDR2 SYGVNS. V lost 9 bases and J lost 4; bases outside the gene matches: 3. CDR3 length: 12 residues. The receptor was isolated from a human donor who donated a stem cell graft to a child with acute myeloid leukemia. The chain couples TRBV25-1 to TRBJ2-3; 8 bases are a match to TRBD1. The sample consisted of PBMCs from the stem cell graft donor, taken from the stem cell graft. The CDR3 reads CASGQGSDTQYF. The CDR3 bases are TGTGCCAGTGGACAGGGTTCAGATACGCAGTATTTT.